This T cell receptor beta chain was sequenced for a study of blood T cell repertoires in COVID-19. Study overall: Sites across the United States, Italy and Spain contributed samples from acute and convalescent COVID-19.

Those who participated ranged in age from about 18 to 89 years and resided in roughly 26 US areas. Cohort allocation depended upon clinical history that participants reported. Germline V CDR1 and CDR2: LNHDA, SQIVND (reference sequence). Losses at the gene ends were 6 bases for V and 3 bases for J; bases not matched to a gene: 7. This CDR3 is built from 15 residues. Original processing notes: How many nucleated cells were present was estimated from reference gene primer amplification. Sequenced by immunoSEQ multiplex PCR; TCRdb stores in-frame clones only, minus some. V, J and clone size are taken as reported in that table, and D and trimming were inferred from the DNA itself. The data contain about 310,000 clones, 70% to 90% of them singletons.

The sample comprised PBMCs or T cells enriched from blood (not recorded which). J is TRBJ1-5 and V is TRBV19, with 8 positions matching TRBD1. The source is a young man who had recovered from COVID-19. The CDR3 coding sequence is TGTGCCAGTAGGCTGGACAGGGTCAACAATCAGCCCCAGCATTTT. Translation: CASRLDRVNNQPQHF.